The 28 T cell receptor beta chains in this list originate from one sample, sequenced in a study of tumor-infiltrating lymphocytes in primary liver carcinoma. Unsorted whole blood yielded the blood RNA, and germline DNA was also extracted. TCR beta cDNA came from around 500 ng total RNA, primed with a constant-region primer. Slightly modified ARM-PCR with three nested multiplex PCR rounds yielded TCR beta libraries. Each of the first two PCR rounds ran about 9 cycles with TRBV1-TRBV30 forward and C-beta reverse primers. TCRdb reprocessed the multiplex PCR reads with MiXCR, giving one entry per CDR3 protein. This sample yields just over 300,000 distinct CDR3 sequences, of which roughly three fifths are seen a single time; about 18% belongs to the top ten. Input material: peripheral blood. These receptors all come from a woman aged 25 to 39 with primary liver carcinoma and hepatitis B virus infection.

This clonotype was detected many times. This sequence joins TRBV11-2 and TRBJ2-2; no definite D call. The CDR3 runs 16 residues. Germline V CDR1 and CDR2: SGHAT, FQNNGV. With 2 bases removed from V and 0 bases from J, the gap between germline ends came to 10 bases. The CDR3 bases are TGTGCCAGCAGCTTAATGACCGGAGCGAACACCGGGGAGCTGTTTTTT. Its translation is CASSLMTGANTGELFF.

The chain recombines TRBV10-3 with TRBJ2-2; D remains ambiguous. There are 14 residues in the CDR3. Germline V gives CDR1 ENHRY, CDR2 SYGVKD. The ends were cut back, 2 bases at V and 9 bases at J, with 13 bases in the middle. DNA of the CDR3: TGTGCCATCAGTGAGAATAGTAACCCCTGGGAGCTGTTTTTT. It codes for CAISENSNPWELFF.

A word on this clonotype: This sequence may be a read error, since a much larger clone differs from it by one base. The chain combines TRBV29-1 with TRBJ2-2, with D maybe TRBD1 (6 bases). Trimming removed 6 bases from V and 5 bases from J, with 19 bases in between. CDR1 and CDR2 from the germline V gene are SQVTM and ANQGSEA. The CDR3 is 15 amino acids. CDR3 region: CSVRTASRGTGELFF. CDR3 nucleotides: TGCAGCGTCAGGACCGCCTCTAGGGGGACCGGGGAGCTGTTTTTT.

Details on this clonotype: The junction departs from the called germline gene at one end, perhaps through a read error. CDR3: CVSSPDPFGEYF. In DNA form, the CDR3 reads TGTGTCAGCAGCCCAGACCCGTTCGGGGAGTACTTC. The rearrangement links TRBV12-3 or TRBV12-4 to TRBJ2-7; maybe TRBD2 (5 bases). The length of the CDR3 is 12 residues.

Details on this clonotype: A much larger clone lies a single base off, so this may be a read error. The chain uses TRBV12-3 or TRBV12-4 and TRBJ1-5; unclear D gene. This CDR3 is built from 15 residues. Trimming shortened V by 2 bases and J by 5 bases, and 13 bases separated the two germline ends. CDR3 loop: CASSLRDKVYQPQHF. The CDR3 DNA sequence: TGTGCCAGCAGTTTAAGAGACAAGGTTTATCAGCCCCAGCATTTT.

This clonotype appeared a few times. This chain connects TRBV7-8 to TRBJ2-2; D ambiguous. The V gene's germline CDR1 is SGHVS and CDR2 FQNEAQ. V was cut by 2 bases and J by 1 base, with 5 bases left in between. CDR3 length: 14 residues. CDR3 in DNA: TGTGCCAGCAGCTTACACGAGAACACCGGGGAGCTGTTTTTT. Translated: CASSLHENTGELFF. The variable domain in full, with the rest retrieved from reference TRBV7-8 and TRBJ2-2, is GAGVSQSPRYKVAKRGQDVALRCDPISGHVSLFWYQQALGQGPEFLTYFQNEAQLDKSGLPSDRFFAERPEGSVSTLKIQRTQQEDSAVYLCASSLHENTGELFFGEGSRLTVL.

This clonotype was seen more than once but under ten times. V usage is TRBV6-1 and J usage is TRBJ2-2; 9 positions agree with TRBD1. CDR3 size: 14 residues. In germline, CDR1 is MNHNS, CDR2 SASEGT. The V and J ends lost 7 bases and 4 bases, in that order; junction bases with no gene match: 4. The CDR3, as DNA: TGTGCCAGCAATCGGGACAGGGCCACCGGGGAGCTGTTTTTT. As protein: CASNRDRATGELFF.

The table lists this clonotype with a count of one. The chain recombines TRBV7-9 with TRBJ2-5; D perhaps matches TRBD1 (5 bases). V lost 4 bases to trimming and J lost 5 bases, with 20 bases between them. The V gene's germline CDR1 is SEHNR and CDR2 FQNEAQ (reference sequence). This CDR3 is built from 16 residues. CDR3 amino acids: CASSSIGVGAAETQYF. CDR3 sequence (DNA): TGTGCCAGCAGCTCCATAGGGGTTGGGGCAGCTGAGACCCAGTACTTC.

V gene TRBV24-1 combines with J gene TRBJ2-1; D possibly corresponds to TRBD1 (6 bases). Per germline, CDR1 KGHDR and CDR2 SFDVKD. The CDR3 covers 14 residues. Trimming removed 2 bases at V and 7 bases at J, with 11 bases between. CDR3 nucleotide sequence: TGTGCCACCAGTGATTCCACAGGGTTGAATGAGCAGTTCTTC. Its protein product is CATSDSTGLNEQFF.

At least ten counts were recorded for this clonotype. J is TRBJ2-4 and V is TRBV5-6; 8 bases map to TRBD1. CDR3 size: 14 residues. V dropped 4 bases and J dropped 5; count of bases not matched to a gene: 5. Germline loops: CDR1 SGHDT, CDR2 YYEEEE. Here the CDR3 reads CASSALTGENIQYF. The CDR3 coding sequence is TGTGCCAGCAGCGCGTTGACAGGGGAAAACATTCAGTACTTC.

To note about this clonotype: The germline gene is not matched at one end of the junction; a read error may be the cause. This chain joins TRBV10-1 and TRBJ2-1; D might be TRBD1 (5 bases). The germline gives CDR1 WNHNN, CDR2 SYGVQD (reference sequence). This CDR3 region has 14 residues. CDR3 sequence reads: CASSERGRVNGQFF. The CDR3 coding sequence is TGCGCCAGCAGTGAGAGGGGTAGGGTCAATGGGCAGTTCTTC.

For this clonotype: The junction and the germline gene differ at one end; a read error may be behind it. CDR3 sequence reads: CASSYRSGYIF. The CDR3 DNA reads as TGTGCCAGCAGCTACCGTAGCGGCTACATCTTC. The chain joins TRBV28 to TRBJ1-2; D is undetermined. The CDR3 length is 11 residues. The germline CDR1 and CDR2 sequences are MDHEN and SYDVKM.

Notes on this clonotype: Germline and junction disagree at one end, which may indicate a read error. CDR3 DNA sequence: TGTACCAGCAGTTACTCGACTAGCGATTTCACAGATACGCAGTATTTT. Protein sequence: CTSSYSTSDFTDTQYF. This chain joins TRBV6-6 and TRBJ2-3; 8 bases match TRBD2. CDR1 is MNHNY, CDR2 SVGAGI, per germline (reference sequence). This CDR3 region has 16 residues.

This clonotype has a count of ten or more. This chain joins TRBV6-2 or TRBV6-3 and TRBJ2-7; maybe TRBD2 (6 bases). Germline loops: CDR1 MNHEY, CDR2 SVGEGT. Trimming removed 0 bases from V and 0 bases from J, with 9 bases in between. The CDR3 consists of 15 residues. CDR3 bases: TGTGCCAGCAGTTACTCGGGGACTTTCTCCTACGAGCAGTACTTC. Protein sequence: CASSYSGTFSYEQYF.

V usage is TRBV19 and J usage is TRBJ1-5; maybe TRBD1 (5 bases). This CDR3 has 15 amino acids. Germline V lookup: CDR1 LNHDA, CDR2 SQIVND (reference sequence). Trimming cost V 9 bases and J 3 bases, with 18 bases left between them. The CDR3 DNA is TGTGCCAGCAGAATGGGGGGTGAGGACAATCAGCCCCAGCATTTT. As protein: CASRMGGEDNQPQHF.

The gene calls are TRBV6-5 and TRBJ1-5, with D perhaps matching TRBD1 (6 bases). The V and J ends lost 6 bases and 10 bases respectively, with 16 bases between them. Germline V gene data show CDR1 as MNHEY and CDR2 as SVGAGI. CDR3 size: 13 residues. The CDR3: CASRADRNLPQHF. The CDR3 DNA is TGTGCCAGCAGGGCGGACAGAAATCTTCCCCAGCATTTT.

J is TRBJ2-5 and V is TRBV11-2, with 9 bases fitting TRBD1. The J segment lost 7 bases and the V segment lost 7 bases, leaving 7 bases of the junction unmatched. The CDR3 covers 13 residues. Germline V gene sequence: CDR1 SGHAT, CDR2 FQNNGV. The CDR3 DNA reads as TGTGCCAGCAACCCGGACAGGGGAGTGACCCAGTACTTC. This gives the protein CASNPDRGVTQYF.

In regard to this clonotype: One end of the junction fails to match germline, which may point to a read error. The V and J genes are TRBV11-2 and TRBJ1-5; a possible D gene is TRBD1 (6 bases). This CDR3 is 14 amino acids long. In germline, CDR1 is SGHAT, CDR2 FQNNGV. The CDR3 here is CASRGAGSNQPRHF. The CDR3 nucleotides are TGCGCCAGTAGGGGGGCTGGAAGCAATCAGCCCCGGCATTTT.

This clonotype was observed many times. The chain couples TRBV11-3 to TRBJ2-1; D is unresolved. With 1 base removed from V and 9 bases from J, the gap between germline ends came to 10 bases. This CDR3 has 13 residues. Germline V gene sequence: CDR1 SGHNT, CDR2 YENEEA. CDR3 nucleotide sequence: TGTGCCAGCAGCTTAGCCCTTCGTGGTGAGCAGTTCTTC. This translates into CASSLALRGEQFF.

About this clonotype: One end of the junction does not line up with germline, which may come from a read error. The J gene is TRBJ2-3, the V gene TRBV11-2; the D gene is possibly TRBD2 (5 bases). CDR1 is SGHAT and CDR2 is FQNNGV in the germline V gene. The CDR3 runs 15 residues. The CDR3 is CTSSFRAANTDTQYF. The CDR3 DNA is TGTACCAGCAGCTTCCGAGCGGCTAACACAGATACGCAGTATTTT.

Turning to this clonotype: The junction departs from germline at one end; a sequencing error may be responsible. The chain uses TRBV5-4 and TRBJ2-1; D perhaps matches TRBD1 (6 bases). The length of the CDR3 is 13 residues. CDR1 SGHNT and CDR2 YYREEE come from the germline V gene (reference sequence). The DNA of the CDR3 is TGTGCCAGCAGCTCCCCCCGGACAGCCGAGCAGTCCTTC. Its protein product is CASSSPRTAEQSF.

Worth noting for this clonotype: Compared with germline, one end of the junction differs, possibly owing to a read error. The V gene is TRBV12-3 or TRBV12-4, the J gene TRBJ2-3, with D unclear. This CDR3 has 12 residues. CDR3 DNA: TGTGCCAGCACCCGGAGCATAGATACGCAGTATTTT. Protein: CASTRSIDTQYF.

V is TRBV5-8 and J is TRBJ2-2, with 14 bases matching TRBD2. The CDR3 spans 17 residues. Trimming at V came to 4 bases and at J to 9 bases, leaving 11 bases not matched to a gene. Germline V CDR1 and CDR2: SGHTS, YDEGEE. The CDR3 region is CASSAGLAGAFNRELFF. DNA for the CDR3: TGTGCCAGCAGCGCGGGACTAGCGGGAGCGTTTAACAGGGAGCTGTTTTTT.

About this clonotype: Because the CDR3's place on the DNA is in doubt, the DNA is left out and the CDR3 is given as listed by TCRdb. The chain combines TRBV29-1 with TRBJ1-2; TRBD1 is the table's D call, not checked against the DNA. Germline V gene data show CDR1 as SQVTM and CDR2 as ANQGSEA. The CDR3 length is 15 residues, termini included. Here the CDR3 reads CSATPTDTGFYGCTF.

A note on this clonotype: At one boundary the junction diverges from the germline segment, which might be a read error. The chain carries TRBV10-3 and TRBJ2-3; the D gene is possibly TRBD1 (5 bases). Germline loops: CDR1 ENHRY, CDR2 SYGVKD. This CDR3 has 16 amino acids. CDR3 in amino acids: CAISGVGQPNTDMQYF. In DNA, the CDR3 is TGTGCCATCAGTGGGGTAGGACAACCCAACACAGATATGCAGTATTTT.

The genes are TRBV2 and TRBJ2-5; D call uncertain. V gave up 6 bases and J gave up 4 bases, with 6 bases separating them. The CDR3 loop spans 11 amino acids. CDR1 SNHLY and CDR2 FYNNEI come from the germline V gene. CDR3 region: CASRQTETQYF. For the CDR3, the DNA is TGTGCCAGCAGACAAACAGAGACCCAGTACTTC.

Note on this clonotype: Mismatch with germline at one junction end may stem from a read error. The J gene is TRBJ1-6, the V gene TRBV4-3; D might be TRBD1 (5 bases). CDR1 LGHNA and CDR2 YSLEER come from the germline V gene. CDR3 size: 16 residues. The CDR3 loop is CASSPQSGGVGSPPHF. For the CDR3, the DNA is TGCGCCAGCAGCCCCCAATCGGGAGGGGTCGGTTCACCCCCCCACTTT.

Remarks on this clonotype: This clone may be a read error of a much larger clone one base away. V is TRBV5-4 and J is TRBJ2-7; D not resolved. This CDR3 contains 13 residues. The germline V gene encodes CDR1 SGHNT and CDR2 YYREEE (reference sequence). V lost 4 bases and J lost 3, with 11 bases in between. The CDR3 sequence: CASSIDTLYEQYF. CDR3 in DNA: TGTGCCAGCAGCATAGACACCCTCTACGAGCAGTACTTC.